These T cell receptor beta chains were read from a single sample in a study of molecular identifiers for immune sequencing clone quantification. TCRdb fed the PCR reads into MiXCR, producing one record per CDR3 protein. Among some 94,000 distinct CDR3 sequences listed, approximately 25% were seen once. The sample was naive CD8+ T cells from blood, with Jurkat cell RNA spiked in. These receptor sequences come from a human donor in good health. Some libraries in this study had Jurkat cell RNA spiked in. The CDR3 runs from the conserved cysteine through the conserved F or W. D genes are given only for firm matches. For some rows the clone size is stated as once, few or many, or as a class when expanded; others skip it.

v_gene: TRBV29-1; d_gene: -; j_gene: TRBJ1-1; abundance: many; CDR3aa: CSGAYGSEAFF; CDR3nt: TGCAGCGGCGCGTACGGATCTGAAGCTTTCTTT
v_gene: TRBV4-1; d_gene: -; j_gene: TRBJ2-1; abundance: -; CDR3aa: CASSPGTQNEQFF; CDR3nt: TGCGCCAGCAGCCCCGGGACCCAAAATGAGCAGTTCTTC
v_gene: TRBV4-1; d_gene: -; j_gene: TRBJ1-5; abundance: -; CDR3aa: CASSHPSGSFRTANQPQHF; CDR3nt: TGCGCCAGCAGCCACCCAAGCGGTTCTTTCAGGACAGCTAATCAGCCCCAGCATTTT
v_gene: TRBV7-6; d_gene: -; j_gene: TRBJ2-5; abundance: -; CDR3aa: CASSTRVLVQEPPYF; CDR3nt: TGTGCCAGCAGCACCCGGGTACTAGTTCAAGAGCCCCCGTACTTC
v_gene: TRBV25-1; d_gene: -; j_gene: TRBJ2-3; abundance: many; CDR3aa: CASSEVSGVGDTQYF; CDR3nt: TGTGCCAGCAGTGAGGTGTCGGGAGTGGGCGATACGCAGTATTTT
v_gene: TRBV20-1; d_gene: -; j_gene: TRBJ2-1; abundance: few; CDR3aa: CSARDPGPFTAQFF; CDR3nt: TGCAGTGCTAGAGATCCGGGACCCTTTACTGCGCAGTTCTTC
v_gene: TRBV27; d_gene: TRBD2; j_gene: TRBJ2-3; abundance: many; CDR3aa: CASSPERGFSDTQYF; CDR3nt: TGTGCCAGCAGTCCGGAGCGGGGGTTTTCAGATACGCAGTATTTT
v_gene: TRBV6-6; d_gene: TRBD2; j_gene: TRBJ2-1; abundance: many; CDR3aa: CASSYKVGGPNEQFF; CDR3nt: TGTGCCAGCAGTTATAAGGTGGGAGGGCCCAATGAGCAGTTCTTC
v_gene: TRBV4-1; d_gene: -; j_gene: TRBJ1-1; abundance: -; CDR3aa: CASSQGGGEPTEAFF; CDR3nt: TGCGCCAGCAGCCAAGGTGGCGGGGAACCCACTGAAGCTTTCTTT
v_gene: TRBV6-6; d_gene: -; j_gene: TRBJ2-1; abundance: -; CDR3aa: CASVRVGNEQFF; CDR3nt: TGTGCCAGCGTCCGGGTCGGTAATGAGCAGTTCTTC
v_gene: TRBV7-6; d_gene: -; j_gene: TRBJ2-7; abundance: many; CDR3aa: CASSLGTEAYEQYF; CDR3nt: TGTGCCAGCAGCTTAGGGACAGAAGCCTACGAGCAGTACTTC
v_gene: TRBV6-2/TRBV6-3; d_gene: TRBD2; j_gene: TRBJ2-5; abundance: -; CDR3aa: CASSLTSAKETQYF; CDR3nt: TGTGCCAGCAGCCTAACTAGCGCGAAAGAGACCCAGTACTTC
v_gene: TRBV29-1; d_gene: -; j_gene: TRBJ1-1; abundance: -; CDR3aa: CSGDGLNTEAFF; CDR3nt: TGCAGCGGTGACGGGTTGAACACTGAAGCTTTCTTT
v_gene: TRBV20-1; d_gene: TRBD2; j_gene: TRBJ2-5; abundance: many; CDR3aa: CSASNVRLAGAETQYF; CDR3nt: TGCAGTGCTAGTAACGTTAGACTAGCGGGGGCAGAGACCCAGTACTTC
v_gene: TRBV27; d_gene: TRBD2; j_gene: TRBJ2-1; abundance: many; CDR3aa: CASSLISGVNEQFF; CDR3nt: TGTGCCAGCAGTTTAATTAGCGGGGTCAATGAGCAGTTCTTC
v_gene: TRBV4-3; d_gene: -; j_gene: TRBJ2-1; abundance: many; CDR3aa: CASSQDHGGDEQFF; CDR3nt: TGCGCCAGCAGCCAAGATCACGGGGGCGATGAGCAGTTCTTC
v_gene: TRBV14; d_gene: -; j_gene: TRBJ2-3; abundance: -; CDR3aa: CASSQDWEWGTDTQYF; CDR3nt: TGTGCCAGCAGCCAGGATTGGGAGTGGGGCACAGATACGCAGTATTTT
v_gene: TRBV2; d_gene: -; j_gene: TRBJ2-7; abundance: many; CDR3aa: CASSKEGSLPSYEQYF; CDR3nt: TGTGCCAGCAGTAAGGAGGGGAGCTTACCGTCCTACGAGCAGTACTTC
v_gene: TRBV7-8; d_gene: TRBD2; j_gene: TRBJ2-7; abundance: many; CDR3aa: CASNLLAGGSWHEQYF; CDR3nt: TGTGCCAGCAACCTACTAGCGGGAGGTAGCTGGCACGAGCAGTACTTC
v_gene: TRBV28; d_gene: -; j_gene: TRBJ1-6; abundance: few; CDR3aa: CASRSSNSYNSPLHF; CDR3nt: TGTGCCAGCAGGTCTTCGAACTCCTATAATTCACCCCTCCACTTT
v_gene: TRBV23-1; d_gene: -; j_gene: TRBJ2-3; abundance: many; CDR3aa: CASSPWPDWATDTQYF; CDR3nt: TGCGCCAGCAGTCCCTGGCCTGATTGGGCAACAGATACGCAGTATTTT
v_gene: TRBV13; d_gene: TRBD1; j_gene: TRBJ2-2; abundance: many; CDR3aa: CASMEQGPTGELFF; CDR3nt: TGTGCCAGCATGGAACAGGGGCCCACCGGGGAGCTGTTTTTT
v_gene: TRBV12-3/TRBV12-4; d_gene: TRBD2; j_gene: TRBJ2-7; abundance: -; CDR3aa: CASSDSGGFYEQYF; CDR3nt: TGTGCCAGCAGTGATAGCGGGGGATTCTACGAGCAGTACTTC
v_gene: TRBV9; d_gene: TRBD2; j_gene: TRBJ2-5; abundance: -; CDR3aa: CASSKGTSGYRETQYF; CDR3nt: TGTGCCAGCAGCAAAGGGACTAGCGGGTATCGGGAGACCCAGTACTTC
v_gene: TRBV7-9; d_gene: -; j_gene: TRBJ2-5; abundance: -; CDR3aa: CASGAELSPQETQYF; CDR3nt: TGTGCCAGCGGGGCGGAGTTGTCTCCTCAAGAGACCCAGTACTTC
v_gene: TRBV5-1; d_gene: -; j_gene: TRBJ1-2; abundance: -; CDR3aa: CASSLSRGYGYTF; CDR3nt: TGCGCCAGCAGCTTGAGCAGGGGCTATGGCTACACCTTC
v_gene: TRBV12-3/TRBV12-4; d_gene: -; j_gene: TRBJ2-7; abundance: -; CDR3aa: CASRLGGGEQYF; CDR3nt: TGTGCCAGCAGACTCGGCGGTGGGGAGCAGTACTTC
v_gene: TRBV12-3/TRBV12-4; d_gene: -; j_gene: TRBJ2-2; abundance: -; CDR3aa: CASGPLWLNTGELFF; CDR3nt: TGTGCCAGCGGCCCATTGTGGCTTAACACCGGGGAGCTGTTTTTT
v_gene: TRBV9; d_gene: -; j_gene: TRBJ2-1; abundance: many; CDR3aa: CASSVADQYNEQFF; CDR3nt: TGTGCCAGCAGCGTAGCGGACCAATACAATGAGCAGTTCTTC
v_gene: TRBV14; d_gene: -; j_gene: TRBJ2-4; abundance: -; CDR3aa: CASSRGNTQYF; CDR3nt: TGTGCCAGCAGCCGGGGGAACACTCAGTACTTC
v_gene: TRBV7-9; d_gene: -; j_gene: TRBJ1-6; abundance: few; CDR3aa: CASSLPDSLSPLHF; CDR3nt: TGTGCCAGCAGCTTACCGGACAGTCTTTCACCCCTCCACTTT
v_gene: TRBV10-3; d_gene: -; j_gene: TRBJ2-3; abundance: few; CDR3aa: CAISEEAIDTQYF; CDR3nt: TGTGCCATCAGCGAGGAAGCTATAGATACGCAGTATTTT
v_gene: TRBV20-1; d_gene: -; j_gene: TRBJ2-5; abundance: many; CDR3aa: CSARELGPGTQYF; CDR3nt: TGCAGTGCTAGAGAACTAGGACCGGGGACCCAGTACTTC
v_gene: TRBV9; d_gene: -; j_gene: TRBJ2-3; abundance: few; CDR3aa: CASSPWGGGYTDTQYF; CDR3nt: TGTGCCAGCAGCCCCTGGGGAGGGGGGTACACAGATACGCAGTATTTT
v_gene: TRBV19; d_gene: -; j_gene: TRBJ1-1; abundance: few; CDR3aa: CASSIEGRGTMNTEAFF; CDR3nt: TGTGCCAGTAGTATAGAGGGGAGGGGGACCATGAACACTGAAGCTTTCTTT
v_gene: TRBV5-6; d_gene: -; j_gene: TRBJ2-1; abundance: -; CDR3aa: CASSLMSGAPEQFF; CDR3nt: TGTGCCAGCAGCCTTATGTCGGGGGCCCCTGAGCAGTTCTTC
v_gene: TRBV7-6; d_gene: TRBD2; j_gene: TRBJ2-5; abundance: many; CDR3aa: CASSFSPAGLQETQYF; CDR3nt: TGTGCCAGCAGCTTTTCCCCAGCGGGATTGCAAGAGACCCAGTACTTC
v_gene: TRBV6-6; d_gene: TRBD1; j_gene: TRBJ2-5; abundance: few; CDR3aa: CASSSWSTGNAETQYF; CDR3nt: TGTGCCAGCAGTAGCTGGTCGACAGGGAATGCGGAGACCCAGTACTTC
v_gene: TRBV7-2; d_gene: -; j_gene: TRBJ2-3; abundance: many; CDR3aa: CASSLSGADTQYF; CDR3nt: TGTGCCAGCAGCTTATCGGGAGCAGATACGCAGTATTTT
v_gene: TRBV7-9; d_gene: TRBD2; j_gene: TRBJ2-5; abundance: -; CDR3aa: CASSAPGLAGFGETQYF; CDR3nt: TGTGCCAGCAGCGCCCCGGGACTAGCGGGTTTCGGGGAGACCCAGTACTTC
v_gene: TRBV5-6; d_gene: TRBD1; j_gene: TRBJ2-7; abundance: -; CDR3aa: CASSSDRTGFNTYEQYF; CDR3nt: TGTGCCAGCAGCTCGGATAGGACAGGGTTTAATACCTACGAGCAGTACTTC
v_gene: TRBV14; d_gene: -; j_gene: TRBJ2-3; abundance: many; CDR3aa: CASSLDTLGSTDTQYF; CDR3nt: TGTGCCAGCAGCCTAGACACCCTTGGGAGCACAGATACGCAGTATTTT
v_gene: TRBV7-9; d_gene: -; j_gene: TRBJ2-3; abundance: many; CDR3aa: CASSLVSTDTQYF; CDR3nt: TGTGCCAGCAGCTTAGTGAGCACAGATACGCAGTATTTT
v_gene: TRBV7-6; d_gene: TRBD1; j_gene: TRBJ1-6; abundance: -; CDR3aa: CASSDTGTANNSPLHF; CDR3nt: TGTGCCAGCAGCGACACGGGGACAGCCAATAATTCACCCCTCCACTTT
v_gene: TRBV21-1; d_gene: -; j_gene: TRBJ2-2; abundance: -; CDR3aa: CASSTPRTGPGELFF; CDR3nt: TGTGCCAGCAGCACTCCGAGGACAGGACCCGGGGAGCTGTTTTTT
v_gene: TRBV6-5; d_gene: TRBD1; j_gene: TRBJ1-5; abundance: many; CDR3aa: CASTLTGAGNQPQHF; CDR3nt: TGTGCCAGCACTCTGACAGGGGCGGGCAATCAGCCCCAGCATTTT
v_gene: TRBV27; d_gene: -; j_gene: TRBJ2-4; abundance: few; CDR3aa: CASSLGSAKNIQYF; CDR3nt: TGTGCCAGCAGTTTAGGGAGTGCCAAAAACATTCAGTACTTC